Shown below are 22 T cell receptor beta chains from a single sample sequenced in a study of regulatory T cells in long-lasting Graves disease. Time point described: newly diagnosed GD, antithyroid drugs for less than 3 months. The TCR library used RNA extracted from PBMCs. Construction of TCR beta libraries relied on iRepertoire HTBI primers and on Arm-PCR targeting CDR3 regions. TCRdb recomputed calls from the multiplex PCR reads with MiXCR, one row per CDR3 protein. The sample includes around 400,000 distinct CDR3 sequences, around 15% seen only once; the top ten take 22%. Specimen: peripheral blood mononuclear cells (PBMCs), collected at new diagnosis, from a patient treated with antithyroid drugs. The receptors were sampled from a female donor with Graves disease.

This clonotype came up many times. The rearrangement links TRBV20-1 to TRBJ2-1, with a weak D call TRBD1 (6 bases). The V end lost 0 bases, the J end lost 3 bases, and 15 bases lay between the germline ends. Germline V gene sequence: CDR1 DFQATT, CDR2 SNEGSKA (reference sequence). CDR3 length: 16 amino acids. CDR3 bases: TGCAGTGCTAGAGACGCCCAGGGGACCTACTACAATGAGCAGTTCTTC. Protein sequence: CSARDAQGTYYNEQFF.

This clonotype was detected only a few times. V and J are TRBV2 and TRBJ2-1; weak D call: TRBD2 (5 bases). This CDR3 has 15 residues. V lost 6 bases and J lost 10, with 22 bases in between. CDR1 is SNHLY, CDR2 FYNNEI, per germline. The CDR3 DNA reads TGTGCCAGCAGCGCCCCCAGGACTGGCCATGGGGAGCAGTTCTTC. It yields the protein CASSAPRTGHGEQFF.

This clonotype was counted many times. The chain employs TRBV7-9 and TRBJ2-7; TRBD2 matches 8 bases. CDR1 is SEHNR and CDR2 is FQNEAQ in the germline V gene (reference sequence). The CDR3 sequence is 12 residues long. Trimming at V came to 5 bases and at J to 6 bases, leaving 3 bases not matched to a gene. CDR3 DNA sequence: TGTGCCAGCAGCCCTGGGACTAGCGAGCAGTACTTC. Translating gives CASSPGTSEQYF.

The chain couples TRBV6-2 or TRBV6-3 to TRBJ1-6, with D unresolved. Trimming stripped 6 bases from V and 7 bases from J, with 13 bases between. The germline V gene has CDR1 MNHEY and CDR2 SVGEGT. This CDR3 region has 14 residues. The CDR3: CASSPDLRNSPLHF. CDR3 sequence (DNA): TGTGCCAGCAGCCCGGATCTGCGCAATTCACCCCTCCACTTT.

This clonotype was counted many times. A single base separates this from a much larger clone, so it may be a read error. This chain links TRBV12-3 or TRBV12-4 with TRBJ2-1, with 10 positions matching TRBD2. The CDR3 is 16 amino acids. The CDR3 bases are TGTGCCAGCAGTTTAGGTCTAGCGGGAGCCTACAGTGAGCAGTTCTTC. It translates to CASSLGLAGAYSEQFF.

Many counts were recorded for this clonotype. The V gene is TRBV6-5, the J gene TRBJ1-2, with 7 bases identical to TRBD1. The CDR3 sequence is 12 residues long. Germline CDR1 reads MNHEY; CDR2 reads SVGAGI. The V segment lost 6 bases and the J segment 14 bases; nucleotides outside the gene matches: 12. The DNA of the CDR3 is TGTGCCAGCAGAGACTCGACAGGGCGAGGTACCTTC. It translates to CASRDSTGRGTF.

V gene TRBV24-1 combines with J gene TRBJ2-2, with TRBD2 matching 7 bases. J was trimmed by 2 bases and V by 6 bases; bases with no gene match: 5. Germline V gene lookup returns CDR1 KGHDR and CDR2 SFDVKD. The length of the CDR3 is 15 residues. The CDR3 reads CATSSPSGNTGELFF. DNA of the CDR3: TGTGCCACCAGTTCCCCTAGCGGAAACACCGGGGAGCTGTTTTTT.

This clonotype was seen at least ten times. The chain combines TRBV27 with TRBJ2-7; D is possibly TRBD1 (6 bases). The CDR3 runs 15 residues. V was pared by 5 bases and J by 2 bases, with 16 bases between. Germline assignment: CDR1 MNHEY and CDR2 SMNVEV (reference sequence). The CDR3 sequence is CASSTQGKSPYEQYF. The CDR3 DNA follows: TGTGCCAGCAGTACACAGGGTAAAAGTCCCTACGAGCAGTACTTC.

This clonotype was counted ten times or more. Written as DNA, the CDR3 is TGTGCCACCAGTGGCCCGGGTGGGGGGACAGATTACAATGAGCAGTTCTTC. Amino acids: CATSGPGGGTDYNEQFF. V is TRBV24-1 and J is TRBJ2-1; D might be TRBD1 (7 bases). The CDR3 spans 17 residues. CDR1 is KGHDR and CDR2 is SFDVKD in the germline V gene. V lost 5 bases to trimming and J lost 4 bases, with 20 bases between them.

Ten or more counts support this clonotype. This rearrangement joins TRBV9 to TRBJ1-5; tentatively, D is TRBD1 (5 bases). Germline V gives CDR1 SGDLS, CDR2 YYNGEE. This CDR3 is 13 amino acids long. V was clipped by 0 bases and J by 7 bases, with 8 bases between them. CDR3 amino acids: CASSVGDGQPQHF. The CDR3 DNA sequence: TGTGCCAGCAGCGTAGGGGACGGGCAGCCCCAGCATTTT.

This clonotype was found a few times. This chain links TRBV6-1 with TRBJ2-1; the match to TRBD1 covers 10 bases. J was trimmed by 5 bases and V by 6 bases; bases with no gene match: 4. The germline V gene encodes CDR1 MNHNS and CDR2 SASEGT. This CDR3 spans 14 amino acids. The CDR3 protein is CASRRTGGNNEQFF. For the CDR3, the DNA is TGTGCCAGCAGGCGGACAGGGGGAAACAATGAGCAGTTCTTC.

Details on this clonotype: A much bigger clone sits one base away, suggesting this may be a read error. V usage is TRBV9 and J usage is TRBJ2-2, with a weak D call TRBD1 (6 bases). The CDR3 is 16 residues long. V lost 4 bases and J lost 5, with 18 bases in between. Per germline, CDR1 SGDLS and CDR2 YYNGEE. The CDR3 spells CASSYPQGWETGELFF. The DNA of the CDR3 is TGTGCCAGCAGCTACCCCCAGGGGTGGGAGACCGGGGAGCTGTTTTTT.

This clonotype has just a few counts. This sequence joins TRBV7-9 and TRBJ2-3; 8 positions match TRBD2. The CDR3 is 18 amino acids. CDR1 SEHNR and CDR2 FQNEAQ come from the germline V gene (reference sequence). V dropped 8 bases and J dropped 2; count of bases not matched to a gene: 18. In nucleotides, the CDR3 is TGTGCCAGCCGACAAACGGTCCCCGGGAGGGGAAACACAGATACGCAGTATTTT. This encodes CASRQTVPGRGNTDTQYF.

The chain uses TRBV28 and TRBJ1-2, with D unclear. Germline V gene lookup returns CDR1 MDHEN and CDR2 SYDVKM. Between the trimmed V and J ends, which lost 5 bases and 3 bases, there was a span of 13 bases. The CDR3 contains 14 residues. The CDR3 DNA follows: TGTGCCAGCAGTCGAAGTCCCGCGGACTATGGCTACACCTTC. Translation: CASSRSPADYGYTF.

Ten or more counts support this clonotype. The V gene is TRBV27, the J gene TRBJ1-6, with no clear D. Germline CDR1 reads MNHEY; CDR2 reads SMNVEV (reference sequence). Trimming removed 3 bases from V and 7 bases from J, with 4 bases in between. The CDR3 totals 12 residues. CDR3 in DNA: TGTGCCAGCAGTTTTGCGAATTCACCCCTCCACTTT. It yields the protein CASSFANSPLHF.

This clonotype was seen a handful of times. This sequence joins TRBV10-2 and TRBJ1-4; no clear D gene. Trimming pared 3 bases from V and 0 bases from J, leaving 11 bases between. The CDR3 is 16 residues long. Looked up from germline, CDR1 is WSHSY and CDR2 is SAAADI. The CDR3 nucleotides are TGCGCCAGCAGTGAAGCCAGGACTGCAACTAATGAAAAACTGTTTTTT. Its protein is CASSEARTATNEKLFF.

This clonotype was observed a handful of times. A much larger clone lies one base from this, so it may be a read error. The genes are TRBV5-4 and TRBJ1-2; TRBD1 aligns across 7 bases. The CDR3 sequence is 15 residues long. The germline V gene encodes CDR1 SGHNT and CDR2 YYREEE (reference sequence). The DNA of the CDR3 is TGTGCCAGCAGCTTCGACAGGGAATCAGGCTATGGCTACGCCTTC. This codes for CASSFDRESGYGYAF.

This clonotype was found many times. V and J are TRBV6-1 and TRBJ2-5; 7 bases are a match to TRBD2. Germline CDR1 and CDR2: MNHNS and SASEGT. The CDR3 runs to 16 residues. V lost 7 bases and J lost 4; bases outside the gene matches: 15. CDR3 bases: TGTGCCAGCACTCATAATGGGGGGGGGGTAGGAGAGACCCAGTACTTC. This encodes CASTHNGGGVGETQYF.

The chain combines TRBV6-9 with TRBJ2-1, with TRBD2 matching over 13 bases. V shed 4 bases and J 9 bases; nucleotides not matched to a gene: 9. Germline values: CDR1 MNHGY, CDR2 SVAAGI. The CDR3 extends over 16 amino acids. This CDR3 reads CASSLWTSGSGGEQFF. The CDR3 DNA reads TGTGCCAGCAGTTTATGGACTAGCGGGAGCGGGGGTGAGCAGTTCTTC.

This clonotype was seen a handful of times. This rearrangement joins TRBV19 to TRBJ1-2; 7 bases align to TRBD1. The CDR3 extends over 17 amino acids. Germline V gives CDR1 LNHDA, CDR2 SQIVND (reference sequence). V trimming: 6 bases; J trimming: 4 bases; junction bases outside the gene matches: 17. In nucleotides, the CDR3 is TGTGCCAGTAGCAGGGCTGGACTCGGACAGGCGATCTATGGCTACACCTTC. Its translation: CASSRAGLGQAIYGYTF. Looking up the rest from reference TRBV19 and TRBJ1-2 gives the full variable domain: DGGITQSPKYLFRKEGQNVTLSCEQNLNHDAMYWYRQDPGQGLRLIYYSQIVNDFQKGDIAEGYSVSREKKESFPLTVTSAQKNPTAFYLCASSRAGLGQAIYGYTFGSGTRLTVV.

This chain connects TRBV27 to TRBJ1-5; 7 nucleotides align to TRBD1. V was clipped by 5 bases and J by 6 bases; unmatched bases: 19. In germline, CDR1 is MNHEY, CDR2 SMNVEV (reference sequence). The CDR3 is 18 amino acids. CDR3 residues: CASSRTGTATIGGQPQHF. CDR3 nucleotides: TGTGCCAGCAGTAGGACCGGGACAGCAACTATAGGGGGTCAGCCCCAGCATTTT.

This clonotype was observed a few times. For the CDR3, the DNA is TGTGCCTGGACCAGGGACAGGGGGGATAATTCACCCCTCCACTTT. It codes for CAWTRDRGDNSPLHF. The V call is TRBV30, the J call TRBJ1-6; TRBD1 matches at 11 bases. The V segment lost 4 bases and the J segment 5 bases; nucleotides outside the gene matches: 4. The CDR3 covers 15 residues. Per germline, CDR1 GTSNPN and CDR2 SVGIG (reference sequence).